This T cell receptor beta chain derives from a study of shared clonotypes between healthy human individuals. The authors split each subset's genomic DNA evenly across several immunoSEQ plates. Per sorted-subset replicate PCR, input was 200 to 250 ng DNA, representing 30,000 or so T cell genomes. Under the authors' procedure: ImmunoSEQ yielded junction-only sequences lacking quality scores, so filtering differed. Clones were sequenced by immunoSEQ multiplex PCR, and TCRdb holds only the in-frame ones, with some missing. That table furnishes V, J and clone size, whereas the DNA furnished D and trimming. The table lists some 2,100,000 clones, approximately 94% of them singletons. Terminally differentiated effector memory CD45RA+ cells were excluded by CCR7 positive selection of CD45RO-negative cells. As concerns this clone: What it binds is unknown.

Findings of the study overall: Genetic and exposure-history diversity was limited by the small donor number.

This CDR3 contains 17 residues. With 3 bases removed from V and 3 bases from J, the gap between germline ends came to 19 bases. Germline V lookup: CDR1 SGDLS, CDR2 YYNGEE. The sequencing sample was made of naive CD8+ T cells from PBMCs. This chain joins TRBV9 and TRBJ2-1; D not resolved. This clonotype was sampled from a man between 18 and 35 years old in good health. Some clones in this sample may be carry-over from other donors' samples. The CDR3 bases are TGTGCCAGCAGCGCGGAACTTACAACGGCCAGCTACAATGAGCAGTTCTTC. As protein: CASSAELTTASYNEQFF. Variable domain in full (rest from reference TRBV9 and TRBJ2-1): DSGVTQTPKHLITATGQRVTLRCSPRSGDLSVYWYQQSLDQGLQFLIQYYNGEERAKGNILERFSAQQFPDLHSELNLSSLELGDSALYFCASSAELTTASYNEQFFGPGTRLTVL.